Below are 14 T cell receptor beta chains sequenced from a single sample in a study of cytomegalovirus exposure and HLA in healthy donors. The PCR had 60 Vbeta and 13 Jbeta primers. Generated by immunoSEQ multiplex PCR, the TCRdb table keeps only in-frame clones and is missing some. Of under 150,000 clones in the sample, about 64% are singletons; the top ten hold roughly 8.3%. The sequenced sample consisted of PBMCs. These receptors originate from a young man in good health and CMV-seropositive.

V gene TRBV7-7 combines with J gene TRBJ2-5; the match to TRBD1 covers 7 bases. The CDR3 extends over 15 amino acids. J lost 2 bases, V lost 6 bases, and 9 bases had no gene match. Germline CDR1 SSHAT, CDR2 FNYEAQ (reference sequence). CDR3 DNA sequence: TGTGCCAGCAGTTTTACTGACAGGGAACAAGAGACCCAGTACTTC. It codes for CASSFTDREQETQYF.

This sequence joins TRBV6-6 and TRBJ1-5, with 9 bases that match TRBD1. V lost 0 bases and J lost 8; bases outside the gene matches: 5. The CDR3 sequence is 15 residues long. Looked up from germline, CDR1 is MNHNY and CDR2 is SVGAGI (reference sequence). CDR3 protein: CASSYSDRGTKPQHF. CDR3 in DNA: TGTGCCAGCAGTTACTCGGACAGGGGCACTAAGCCCCAGCATTTT.

This clone was recorded a few times. This sequence joins TRBV19 and TRBJ2-2, with 7 bases aligning to TRBD1. This CDR3 is built from 15 residues. Per the germline V gene, CDR1 is LNHDA and CDR2 is SQIVND (reference sequence). J was trimmed by 3 bases and V by 7 bases; bases with no gene match: 8. The CDR3 here is CASTEQGPDTGELFF. The CDR3 DNA reads TGTGCCAGTACCGAACAGGGGCCGGACACCGGGGAGCTGTTTTTT.

This clone was recorded once. J is TRBJ2-7 and V is TRBV9; TRBD2 aligns across 7 bases. The CDR3 loop spans 12 amino acids. V shed 4 bases, J shed 4 bases, and the junction held 2 bases outside the gene matches. Per germline, CDR1 SGDLS and CDR2 YYNGEE. The DNA of the CDR3 is TGTGCCAGCAGCCCGGGAGGATACGAGCAGTACTTC. This codes for CASSPGGYEQYF.

This chain joins TRBV11-2 and TRBJ1-1; a weak D match, TRBD1 (5 bases). The germline V gene has CDR1 SGHAT and CDR2 FQNNGV. Trimming took off 3 bases at V and 1 base at J, with 6 bases between the two ends. This CDR3 comprises 13 residues. The DNA for the CDR3 is TGTGCCAGCAGCTTCACAGGGAACACTGAAGCTTTCTTT. Protein sequence: CASSFTGNTEAFF.

The gene calls are TRBV29-1 and TRBJ2-1, with 7 bases that match TRBD2. With V trimmed by 7 bases and J by 9 bases, 12 bases remained unmatched. This CDR3 has 13 residues. Germline V gives CDR1 SQVTM, CDR2 ANQGSEA. The CDR3 nucleotides read TGCAGCGCTGCTAGCCGGGGGGAGGGTGAGCAGTTCTTC. It translates to CSAASRGEGEQFF.

DNA for the CDR3: TGTGCCAGCAGCCCACGACTGGTAGATACGCAGTATTTT. Residues: CASSPRLVDTQYF. The chain combines TRBV9 with TRBJ2-3; D is undetermined. Germline V gene sequence: CDR1 SGDLS, CDR2 YYNGEE. V was clipped by 4 bases and J by 5 bases, with 11 bases between them. The CDR3 covers 13 residues.

The rearrangement links TRBV5-1 to TRBJ1-6, with D maybe TRBD1 (5 bases). CDR3 length: 13 residues. Per germline, CDR1 SGHRS and CDR2 YFSETQ. Deletions cut 7 bases from V and 10 bases from J, with 15 bases between. CDR3 residues: CASAPGSGSPLHF. DNA for the CDR3: TGCGCCAGCGCGCCAGGGTCCGGCTCACCCCTCCACTTT.

The chain uses TRBV18 and TRBJ2-5; 8 bases fit TRBD1. The length of the CDR3 is 15 residues. CDR1 and CDR2 (germline): KGHSH, LQKENI. With 0 bases clipped from V and 3 bases from J, the junction kept 3 bases outside the gene matches. The CDR3 coding sequence is TGTGCCAGCTCACCACCGGACAGGGTCAAAGAGACCCAGTACTTC. It translates to CASSPPDRVKETQYF.

The rearrangement uses TRBV5-4 and TRBJ1-2, with TRBD1 as a possible D gene (5 bases). Trimming shortened V by 3 bases and J by 2 bases, and 8 bases separated the two germline ends. The CDR3 length is 13 residues. Germline V gene lookup returns CDR1 SGHNT and CDR2 YYREEE (reference sequence). CDR3 sequence: CASSSGLNYGYTF. Here the CDR3 DNA reads TGTGCCAGCAGCTCGGGACTCAACTATGGCTACACCTTC. Supplemented by reference TRBV5-4 and TRBJ1-2, the full variable domain reads ETGVTQSPTHLIKTRGQQVTLRCSSQSGHNTVSWYQQALGQGPQFIFQYYREEENGRGNFPPRFSGLQFPNYSSELNVNALELDDSALYLCASSSGLNYGYTFGSGTRLTVV.

This sequence joins TRBV28 and TRBJ1-2; D not certain. The V gene lost 2 bases and the J gene lost 2 bases, with 9 bases spanning the gap. The germline CDR1 and CDR2 sequences are MDHEN and SYDVKM. The CDR3 covers 14 residues. The CDR3 DNA is TGTGCCAGCAGTTTAGTGGCCAGAAACTATGGCTACACCTTC. Translated: CASSLVARNYGYTF.

Details on this clone: At the DNA level, this CDR3 is encoded by other sequences in the same sample as well. V usage is TRBV5-6 and J usage is TRBJ1-2, with D tentatively TRBD1 (5 bases). Trimming took off 0 bases at V and 2 bases at J, with 5 bases between the two ends. The CDR3 has 13 amino acids. CDR1 and CDR2 (germline): SGHDT, YYEEEE. This chain's CDR3 is CASSLDRNYGYTF. The CDR3 nucleotides are TGTGCCAGCAGCTTGGACAGGAACTATGGCTACACCTTC.

The chain links TRBV4-1 to TRBJ2-5; D is undetermined. There are 14 residues in the CDR3. The V gene's germline CDR1 is MGHRA and CDR2 YSYEKL. V lost 3 bases and J 7 bases, leaving 15 bases between the germline ends. The DNA of the CDR3 is TGCGCCAGCAGCCACGCAGGCGATTTGGGGACCCAGTACTTC. Residues: CASSHAGDLGTQYF.

The chain recombines TRBV29-1 with TRBJ2-7, with TRBD1 matching 7 bases. After removal of 1 base from V and 0 bases from J, the junction contained 3 bases not matched to a gene. Germline loops: CDR1 SQVTM, CDR2 ANQGSEA. This CDR3 is built from 14 residues. The CDR3 sequence is CSVEVTGPSYEQYF. DNA of the CDR3: TGCAGCGTTGAAGTGACAGGGCCCTCCTACGAGCAGTACTTC.